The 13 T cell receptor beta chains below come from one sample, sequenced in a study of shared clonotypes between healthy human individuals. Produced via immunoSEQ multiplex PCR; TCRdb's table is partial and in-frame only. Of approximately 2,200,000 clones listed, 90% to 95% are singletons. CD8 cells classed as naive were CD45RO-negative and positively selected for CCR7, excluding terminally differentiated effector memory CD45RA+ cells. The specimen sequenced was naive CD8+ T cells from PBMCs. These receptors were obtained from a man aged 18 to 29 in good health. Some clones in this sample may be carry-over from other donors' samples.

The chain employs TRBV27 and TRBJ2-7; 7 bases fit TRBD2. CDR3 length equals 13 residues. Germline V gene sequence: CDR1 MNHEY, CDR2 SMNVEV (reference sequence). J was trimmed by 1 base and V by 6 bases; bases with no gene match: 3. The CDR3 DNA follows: TGTGCCAGCAGGGGGGACTATTCCTACGAGCAGTACTTC. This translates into CASRGDYSYEQYF.

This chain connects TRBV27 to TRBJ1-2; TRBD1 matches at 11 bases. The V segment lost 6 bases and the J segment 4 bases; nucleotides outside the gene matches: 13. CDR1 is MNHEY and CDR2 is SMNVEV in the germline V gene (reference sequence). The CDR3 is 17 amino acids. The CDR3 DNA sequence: TGTGCCAGCAGCCCTATCGGACAGGGGGCTCTGGGCTATGGCTACACCTTC. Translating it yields CASSPIGQGALGYGYTF.

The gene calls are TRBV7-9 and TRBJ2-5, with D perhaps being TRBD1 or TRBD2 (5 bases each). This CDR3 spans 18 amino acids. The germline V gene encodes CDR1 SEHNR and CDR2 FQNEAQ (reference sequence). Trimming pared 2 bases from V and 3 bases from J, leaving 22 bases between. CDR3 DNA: TGTGCCAGCAGCTTATTCCCCTTTTTGGGACCTTGGGAAGAGACCCAGTACTTC. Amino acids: CASSLFPFLGPWEETQYF. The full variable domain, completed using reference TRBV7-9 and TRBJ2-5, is DTGVSQNPRHKITKRGQNVTFRCDPISEHNRLYWYRQTLGQGPEFLTYFQNEAQLEKSRLLSDRFSAERPKGSFSTLEIQRTEQGDSAMYLCASSLFPFLGPWEETQYFGPGTRLLVL.

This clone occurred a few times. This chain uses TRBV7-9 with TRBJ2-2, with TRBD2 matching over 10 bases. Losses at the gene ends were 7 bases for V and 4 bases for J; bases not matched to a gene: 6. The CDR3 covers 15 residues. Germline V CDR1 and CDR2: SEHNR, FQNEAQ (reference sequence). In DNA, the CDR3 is TGTGCCAGCAACCCGGGACTAGCGCCCACCGGGGAGCTGTTTTTT. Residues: CASNPGLAPTGELFF. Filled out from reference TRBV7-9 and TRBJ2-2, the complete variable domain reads DTGVSQNPRHKITKRGQNVTFRCDPISEHNRLYWYRQTLGQGPEFLTYFQNEAQLEKSRLLSDRFSAERPKGSFSTLEIQRTEQGDSAMYLCASNPGLAPTGELFFGEGSRLTVL.

The CDR3 reads CASNSQEAKNIQYF. The CDR3 DNA reads as TGTGCCAGCAATTCTCAGGAAGCCAAAAACATTCAGTACTTC. This sequence joins TRBV2 and TRBJ2-4; D gene unclear. The V end lost 7 bases, the J end lost 0 bases, and 10 bases lay between the germline ends. CDR1 is SNHLY, CDR2 FYNNEI, per germline. The CDR3 spans 14 residues.

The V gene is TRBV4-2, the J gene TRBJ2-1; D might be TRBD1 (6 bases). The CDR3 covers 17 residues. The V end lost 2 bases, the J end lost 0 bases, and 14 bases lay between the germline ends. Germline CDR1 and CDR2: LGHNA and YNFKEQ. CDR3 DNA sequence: TGTGCCAGCAGCCAAATAGGGGGTCGGGGCTCCTACAATGAGCAGTTCTTC. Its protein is CASSQIGGRGSYNEQFF.

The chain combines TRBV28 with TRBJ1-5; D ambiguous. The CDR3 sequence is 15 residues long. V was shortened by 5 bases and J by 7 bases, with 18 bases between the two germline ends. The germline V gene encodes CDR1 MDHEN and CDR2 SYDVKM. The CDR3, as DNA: TGTGCCAGCAGTAGGGATTGGGCCGAGGACCAGCCCCAGCATTTT. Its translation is CASSRDWAEDQPQHF.

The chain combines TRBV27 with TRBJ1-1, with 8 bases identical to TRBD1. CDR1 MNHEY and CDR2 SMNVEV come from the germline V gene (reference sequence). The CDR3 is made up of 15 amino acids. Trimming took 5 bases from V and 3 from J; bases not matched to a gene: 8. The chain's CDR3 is CASSRTGQAYTEAFF. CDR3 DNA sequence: TGTGCCAGCAGTAGAACGGGACAGGCGTACACTGAAGCTTTCTTT.

In DNA form, the CDR3 reads TGTGCCAGCAGCTTCAGAGAAACATACTATGGCTACACCTTC. Its protein is CASSFRETYYGYTF. The chain uses TRBV28 and TRBJ1-2; D gene uncertain. The CDR3 runs 14 residues. In germline, CDR1 is MDHEN, CDR2 SYDVKM. V was cut by 6 bases and J by 3 bases, with 14 bases left in between.

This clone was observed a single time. CDR3 residues: CASSGPRDRVFNEQFF. The CDR3 region has the DNA TGTGCCAGCAGCGGACCACGAGACAGGGTTTTTAATGAGCAGTTCTTC. The chain employs TRBV11-2 and TRBJ2-1, with TRBD1 matching over 7 bases. Germline CDR1 is SGHAT and CDR2 is FQNNGV. There are 16 residues in the CDR3. J gave up 7 bases and V 5 bases, and 14 bases lay outside the gene matches.

The DNA of the CDR3 is TGTGCCAGCAGCCCGATTGGGGCCGGGGAGCAGTACTTC. Translated, it gives CASSPIGAGEQYF. The chain has TRBV13 and TRBJ2-7; possibly TRBD1 for D (5 bases). Per germline, CDR1 PRHDT and CDR2 FYEKMQ (reference sequence). V was shortened by 5 bases and J by 7 bases, with 15 bases between the two germline ends. The CDR3 is 13 amino acids.

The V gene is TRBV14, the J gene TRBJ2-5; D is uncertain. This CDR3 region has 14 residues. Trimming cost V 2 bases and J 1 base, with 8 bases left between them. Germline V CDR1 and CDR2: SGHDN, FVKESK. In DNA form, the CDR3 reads TGTGCCAGCAGCCAAAAAGGGTTCCAAGAGACCCAGTACTTC. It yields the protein CASSQKGFQETQYF. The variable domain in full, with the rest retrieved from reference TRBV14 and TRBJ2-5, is EAGVTQFPSHSVIEKGQTVTLRCDPISGHDNLYWYRRVMGKEIKFLLHFVKESKQDESGMPNNRFLAERTGGTYSTLKVQPAELEDSGVYFCASSQKGFQETQYFGPGTRLLVL.

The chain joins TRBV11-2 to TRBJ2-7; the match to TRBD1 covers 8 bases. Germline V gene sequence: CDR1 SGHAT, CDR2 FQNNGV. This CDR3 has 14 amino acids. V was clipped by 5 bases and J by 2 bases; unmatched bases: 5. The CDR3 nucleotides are TGTGCCAGCAGCCAGGGGGCGGGTGCCTACGAGCAGTACTTC. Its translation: CASSQGAGAYEQYF.